This T cell receptor beta chain was recovered during a study of cytomegalovirus exposure and HLA in healthy donors. Findings and limits, study-wide: Some public TCRs appeared in many individuals, while most sequences were rare. Among the most significant clusters, several appeared linked to common viral pathogens in a later analysis.

Germline assignment: CDR1 MNHEY and CDR2 SMNVEV (reference sequence). J was trimmed by 6 bases and V by 2 bases; bases with no gene match: 8. The CDR3 extends over 17 amino acids. 60 Vbeta and 13 Jbeta primers were used in PCR. Study processing details: Later reanalysis found roughly 80 million unique TCR beta chains, about 10 million of them shared. Using immunoSEQ multiplex PCR, the repertoire was profiled, and TCRdb retains in-frame clones only, with some absent. The V and J calls and clone size come from that table; D and trimming were worked out from the DNA. The data contain 100,000 to 150,000 clones, around 80% of them singletons. This clone was counted a single time. What it binds is not known.

Sequencing was carried out using PBMCs. This chain uses TRBV27 with TRBJ2-2; 11 nucleotides align to TRBD2. This receptor was identified in a woman between 40 and 50 years old in good health and CMV-seronegative. The CDR3 loop is CASSLRRLAGSAGELFF. CDR3 sequence (DNA): TGTGCCAGCAGTTTACGTCGACTAGCGGGAAGCGCCGGGGAGCTGTTTTTT.